This TCR beta chain is drawn from a study of cytomegalovirus exposure and HLA in healthy donors (dated 2017 in TCRdb). Turning to the overall study: According to an earlier analysis of a few hundred of the donors, about 179 million T cells yielded 117 million unique TCR beta sequences and about 300 Gb of sequence data. HLA typing covered class I and class II loci at four-digit resolution. Because of strong linkage in the cohort, four or five DR-DQ haplotypes were treated as single units for association and clustering. The number of donors typed differed by locus, with roughly 620-630 for A, B, C, DRB1 and DQB1, roughly 520 for DQA1, 600 to 610 for DPA1, and some 450 for DPB1. Donor age, sex, ethnicity and CMV serostatus were collected together with the repertoire data. Rather than drawing on any new phenotypic data, the later analysis identified candidate immune exposures from TCR beta sequences and the way those sequences occurred across donors. In an earlier analysis of several hundred of the donors, high-throughput TCR beta sequencing was used to judge whether each TCR beta V gene segment behaved as functional or pseudogenic. All discovery cohort repertoires had been generated using a single sequencing platform. The study used immunosequencing to profile the T cell repertoires of 666 subjects and linked those repertoires to cytomegalovirus serostatus. The study aimed to test whether cataloging public T cell receptors could reveal signatures of past pathogen exposure. Across some 400 genotyped donors of the cohort, an average of about 240,000 unique TCR beta nucleotide sequences per donor were sequenced, and approximately 19% of those sequences were non-productive. Besides the first cohort of roughly 660 subjects, a separate validation cohort made up of over 100 different subjects was used. A later analysis re-examined previously published TCR beta repertoires from more than 600 donors and added high-resolution HLA genotyping to investigate patterns of TCR occurrence. Approximately 300 gigabases of sequencing data and approximately 85 million unique TCR sequences were included in an early release covering 550 to 800 HLA-typed donors. A later genetic analysis used genome-wide SNP genotypes for 398 of the 666 donors, treating that subset as a discovery cohort. To predict cytomegalovirus infection status, the study brought together high-throughput TCR immunosequencing, statistical association of individual TCRs with disease status, and machine learning. Of the roughly 400 genotyped donors, 81% were placed in the genetic ancestry cluster associated with self-reported Caucasian donors. Study-level results and caveats: Strong co-occurrence of HLA alleles, especially DR and DQ, made assigning TCR associations to individual alleles difficult. The only immune exposure information available for the cohort was CMV serostatus. Cytomegalovirus status was reported to be diagnosed by the classifier with high specificity and sensitivity in both the original and validation cohorts. A total of 150 to 200 TCR beta chains were listed by the study as associated with cytomegalovirus. Because the 87-base-pair reads could not distinguish some IMGT-functional V segments, including TRBV6-2 and TRBV6-3, those segments were excluded. Linkage disequilibrium might explain the correlated functional status among segregating V segments, but an unknown experimental factor could not be excluded. The cohort was sequenced for TCR beta chains only, and without alpha or paired-chain data the features that could be detected were limited. Broadly in line with IMGT annotations, most TCR beta V segments showed up in productive rearrangements about 87% or about 30% of the time in an earlier analysis of several hundred of the donors. According to a later analysis, most CMV-associated TCR beta chains appeared to be HLA-restricted, and the HLA associations seemed to be driven largely by CMV exposure. In a later analysis, HLA-associated TCR beta chains were found to be more clonally expanded and to have lower generation probabilities than equally common non-associated chains. While some public TCRs were present in many individuals, most TCR sequences turned up only very rarely across donors. A further reported finding was that TCR beta sequences accurately predicted the HLA-A and HLA-B alleles for most subjects in the first cohort. A cluster of highly shared sequence variants was judged likely to represent a technical artifact of the sequencing pipeline. Roughly uniform sequencing depth across donors was assumed in presence/absence analyses, although this assumption may not hold. Three of the identified cytomegalovirus-associated TCR beta chains were confirmed in vitro to be specific for cytomegalovirus antigens. In a later analysis, the rate of TCR association differed among HLA loci, with DRB1 alleles having the most associated TCRs and HLA-C alleles having the fewest. Several of the top co-occurrence clusters appeared to be linked to parvovirus B19, influenza, CMV and Epstein-Barr virus, according to a later analysis. Because counts were too low, roughly 17 rarely observed V segments, including chromosome 9 orphons, were left out of the earlier analysis of a few hundred of the donors. V-gene and J-gene trimming of TCR beta chains was associated with a missense DCLRE1C variant in a later genetic analysis, and the association was replicated in an independent cohort. According to a later genetic analysis, donors in an Asian-associated ancestry cluster had fewer N-insertions in productive TCRs than the approximately 710-donor mean. Because HLA typing was missing for some donors at each locus, association tests included only the typed subset. According to the authors, the approach could potentially be generalized to other disease states and immunological phenotypes. At a false discovery rate of 0.05, a later analysis linked around 15,000 TCR beta sequences to specific HLA alleles.

The cohort consisted of hundreds of healthy bone marrow donors. All cohort members were sampled while nominally healthy, although unrecorded immune exposures were likely present. The donor was CMV seropositive and was included in the group of approximately 310 seropositive cohort members. Each donor provided a peripheral blood sample, and peripheral blood mononuclear cells were used for TCR beta sequencing. Genomic DNA extraction from the blood cell samples was performed with the Qiagen DNeasy Blood Extraction Kit. Measured from the cysteine to the phenylalanine, the CDR3 is 15 residues long. Only the CDR3 portion is preserved as DNA: 45 bases, with reading frame beginning at the first base. The germline V gene provides CDR1 MDHEN and CDR2 SYDVKM. V is clipped by 3 bases and J by 3 bases, and the sequence between their germline boundaries is 11 bases long. As for this clone: Its recognized antigen is unknown. The input lacks base qualities; no much larger clone sits a single base away.

Libraries were made using the immunoSEQ multiplex PCR assay. A mixture of 60 forward primers for TCR Vbeta segments and 13 reverse primers for TCR Jbeta segments was used in the multiplex PCR. A multiplex PCR assay on genomic DNA amplified the CDR3 region of rearranged TCR beta genes. On the Illumina HiSeq System, the amplified TCR beta libraries were sequenced as 87-base-pair reads. The authors' pipeline ran thus. A later analysis tallied tens of millions of unique TCR beta chains across the 666 repertoires, and approximately 9.9 million of those chains were shared by two or more donors. Raw reads were error-corrected and collapsed into unique sequences with a nearest-neighbor algorithm that merged closely related sequences to remove PCR and sequencing errors. CDR3 sequences were aligned to IMGT reference sequences to assign V, D and J gene segments. For a sequence to be retained, at least a six-nucleotide match to both a V gene segment and a J gene segment was required. A rearrangement was called productive if the CDR3 had no stop codons and remained in frame with V and J, and every other rearrangement was called non-productive. CDR3 was defined according to IMGT convention as the region running from the second conserved V-encoded cysteine to the conserved J-encoded phenylalanine. In an earlier analysis of some 550 of the donors, sequences lacking an unambiguous match to a single V gene segment were excluded. An earlier analysis of over 450 of the donors classified V segments as functional when productive rearrangements were above 56.7% and as segregating when the standard deviation between donors was above 5%. A statistical classification framework was built to diagnose cytomegalovirus status from the catalog of TCR beta chain sequences. V and J gene assignment, in a later analysis, came from comparing TCR nucleotide sequences with IMGT/GENE-DB human TR gene sequences. The TCRdist pipeline was used in a later analysis to assign CDR3 sequences and most-parsimonious VDJ recombination scenarios. In a later analysis, every TCR beta chain was defined by the combination of its CDR3 amino acid sequence and its V-gene family, and reads without a unique V-gene family were dropped. As a way to deal with suspected cross-contamination and a sequencing artifact, a later analysis dropped 450 to 600 nucleotide sequences that were highly shared and had low generation probability. In a later analysis, a clonal expansion index for each public chain was calculated from normalized within-repertoire ranks of inferred template counts. A later analysis computed generation probabilities with a VDJ recombination model fitted to out-of-frame rearrangements, and checked the results against IGoR. A later analysis scored TCR-TCR, TCR-HLA and TCR-CMV co-occurrence with hypergeometric tests, applying a repertoire-size bias correction to TCR pairs. A later analysis estimated false discovery rates by permuting HLA or CMV assignments 20 times. A later analysis grouped co-occurring TCRs with DBSCAN, adding TCRdist sequence similarity when clustering within HLA-allele-positive subsets. Repertoires with fewer than 30,000 or more than 120,000 public chains were left out of co-occurrence clustering, as were about five repertoires with anomalous nucleotide sharing. What TCRdb holds here is the immuneACCESS table cut down to in-frame rearrangements. Part of the clones is not present; checked against another copy, under half of the missing clones reflect an unresolved V gene, and the others are unexplained. Clone size and the V and J calls come from that table; the DNA yielded D and trimming. The sample contains under 200,000 clones, around 68% of them found a single time. About 2.9% of the sample lies in the top ten.

This receptor chain uses TRBV28 and TRBJ1-4; TRBD1 is a weak D gene call, 5 bases matching. The TCR sequence derives from a woman aged 40 to 49 in good health and CMV-seropositive. Specimen: PBMCs. The DNA reads TGTGCCAGCAGTTTCCCCAGGGCCCCTAATGAAAAACTGTTTTTT. This yields the protein CASSFPRAPNEKLFF. Reference TRBV28 and TRBJ1-4 genes cover what lies past the CDR3, so the full variable domain is DVKVTQSSRYLVKRTGEKVFLECVQDMDHENMFWYRQDPGLGLRLIYFSYDVKMKEKGDIPEGYSVSREKKERFSLILESASTNQTSMYLCASSFPRAPNEKLFFGSGTQLSVL.